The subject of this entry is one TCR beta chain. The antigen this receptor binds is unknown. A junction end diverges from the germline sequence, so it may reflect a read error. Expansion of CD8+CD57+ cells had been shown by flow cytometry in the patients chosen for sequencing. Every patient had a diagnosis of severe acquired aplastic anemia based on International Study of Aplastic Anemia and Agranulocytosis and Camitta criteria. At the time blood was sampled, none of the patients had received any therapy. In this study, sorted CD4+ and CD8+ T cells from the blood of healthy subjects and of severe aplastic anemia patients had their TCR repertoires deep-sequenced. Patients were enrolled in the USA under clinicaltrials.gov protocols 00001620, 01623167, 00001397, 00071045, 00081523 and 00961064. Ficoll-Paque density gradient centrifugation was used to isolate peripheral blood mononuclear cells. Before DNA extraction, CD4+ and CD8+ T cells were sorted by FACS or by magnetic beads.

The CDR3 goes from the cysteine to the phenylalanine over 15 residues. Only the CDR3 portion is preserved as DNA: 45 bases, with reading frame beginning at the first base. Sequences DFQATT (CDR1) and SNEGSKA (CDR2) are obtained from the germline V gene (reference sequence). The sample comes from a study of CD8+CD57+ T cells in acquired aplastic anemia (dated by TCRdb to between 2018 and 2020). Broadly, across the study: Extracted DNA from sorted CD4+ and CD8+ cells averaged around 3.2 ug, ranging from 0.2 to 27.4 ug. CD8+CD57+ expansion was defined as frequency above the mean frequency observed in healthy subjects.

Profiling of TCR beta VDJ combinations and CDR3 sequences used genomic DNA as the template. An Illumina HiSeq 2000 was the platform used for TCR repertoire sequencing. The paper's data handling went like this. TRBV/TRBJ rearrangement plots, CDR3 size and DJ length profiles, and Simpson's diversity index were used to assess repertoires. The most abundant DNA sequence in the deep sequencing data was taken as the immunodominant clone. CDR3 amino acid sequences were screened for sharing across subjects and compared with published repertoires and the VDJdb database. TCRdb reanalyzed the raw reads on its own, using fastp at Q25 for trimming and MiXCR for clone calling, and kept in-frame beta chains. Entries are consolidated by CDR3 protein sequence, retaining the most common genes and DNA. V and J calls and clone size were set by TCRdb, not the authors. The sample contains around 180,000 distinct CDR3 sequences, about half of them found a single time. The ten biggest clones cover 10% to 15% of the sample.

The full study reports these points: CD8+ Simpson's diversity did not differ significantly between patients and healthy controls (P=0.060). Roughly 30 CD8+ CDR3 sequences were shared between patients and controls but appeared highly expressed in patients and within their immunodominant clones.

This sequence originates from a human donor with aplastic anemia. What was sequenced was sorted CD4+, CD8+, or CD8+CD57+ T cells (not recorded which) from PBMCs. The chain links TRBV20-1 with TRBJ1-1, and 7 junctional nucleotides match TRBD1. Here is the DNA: TGCAGTGCTAGACCTAAGACAGGGCCTTTCACTGATGCTTTCTTT. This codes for CSARPKTGPFTDAFF.